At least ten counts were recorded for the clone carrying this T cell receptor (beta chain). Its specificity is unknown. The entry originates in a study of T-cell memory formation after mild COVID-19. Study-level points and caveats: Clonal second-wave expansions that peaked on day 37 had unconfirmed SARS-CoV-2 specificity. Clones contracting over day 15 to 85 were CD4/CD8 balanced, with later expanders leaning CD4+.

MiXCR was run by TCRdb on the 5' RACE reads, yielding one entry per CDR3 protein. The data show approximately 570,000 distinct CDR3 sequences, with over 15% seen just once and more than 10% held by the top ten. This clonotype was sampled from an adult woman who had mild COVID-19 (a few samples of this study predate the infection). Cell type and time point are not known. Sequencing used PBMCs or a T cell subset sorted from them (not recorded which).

CDR3 in DNA: TGCGCCAGCAGCTTGGCGGCGGGGGGCACTGAAGCTTTCTTT. It yields the protein CASSLAAGGTEAFF. The chain links TRBV5-1 to TRBJ1-1; weak D call: TRBD1 (5 bases). The CDR3 loop spans 14 amino acids. V dropped 0 bases and J dropped 4 bases, with 10 bases sitting between them. Germline V CDR1 and CDR2: SGHRS, YFSETQ.